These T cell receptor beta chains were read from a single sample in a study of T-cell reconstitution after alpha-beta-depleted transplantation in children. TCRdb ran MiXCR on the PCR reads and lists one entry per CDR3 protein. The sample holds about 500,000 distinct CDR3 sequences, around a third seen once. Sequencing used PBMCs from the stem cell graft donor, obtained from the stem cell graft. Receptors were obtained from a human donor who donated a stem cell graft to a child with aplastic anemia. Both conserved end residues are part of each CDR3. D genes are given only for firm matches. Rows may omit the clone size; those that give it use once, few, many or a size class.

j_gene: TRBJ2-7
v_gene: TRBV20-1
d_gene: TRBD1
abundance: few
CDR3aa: CSANPTGVSYEQYF
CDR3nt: TGCAGTGCTAATCCTACAGGGGTCTCCTACGAGCAGTACTTC

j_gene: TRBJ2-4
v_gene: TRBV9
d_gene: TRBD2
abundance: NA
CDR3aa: CASSPTSGYYVPQYF
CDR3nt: TGTGCCAGCAGCCCTACTAGCGGGTACTACGTTCCTCAGTACTTC

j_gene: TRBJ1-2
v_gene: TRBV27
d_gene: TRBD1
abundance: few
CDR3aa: CASSHRGGYDGYTF
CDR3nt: TGTGCCAGCAGCCACAGGGGAGGTTATGATGGCTACACCTTC

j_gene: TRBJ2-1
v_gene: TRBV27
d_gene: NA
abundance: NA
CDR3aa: CASSSQGANEQFF
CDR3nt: TGTGCCAGCAGTTCTCAGGGAGCCAATGAGCAGTTCTTC

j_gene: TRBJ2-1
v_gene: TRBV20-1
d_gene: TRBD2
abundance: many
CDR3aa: CSARKAGGTEQFF
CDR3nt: TGCAGTGCTAGAAAAGCGGGAGGGACAGAGCAGTTCTTC

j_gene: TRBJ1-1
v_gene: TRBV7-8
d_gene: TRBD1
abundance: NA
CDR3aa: CASSLGQGGIAFF
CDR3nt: TGTGCCAGCAGCTTAGGACAGGGGGGAATAGCTTTCTTT

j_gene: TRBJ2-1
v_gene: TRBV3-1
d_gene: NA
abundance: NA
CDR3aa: CASSQDFGSYNEQFF
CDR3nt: TGTGCCAGCAGCCAAGATTTCGGCTCCTACAATGAGCAGTTCTTC

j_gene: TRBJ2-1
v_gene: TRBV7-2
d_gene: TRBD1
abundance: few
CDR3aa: CASSPDRGNYNEQFF
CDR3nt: TGTGCCAGCAGCCCGGACAGGGGGAACTACAATGAGCAGTTCTTC

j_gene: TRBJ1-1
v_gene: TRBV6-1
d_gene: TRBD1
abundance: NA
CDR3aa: CASSTLTGGVGMNTEAFF
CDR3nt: TGTGCCAGCTCGACCTTAACAGGGGGCGTAGGGATGAACACTGAAGCTTTCTTT

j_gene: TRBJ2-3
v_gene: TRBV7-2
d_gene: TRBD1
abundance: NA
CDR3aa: CASSLSYGTGLVYTQYF
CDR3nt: TGTGCCAGCAGCTTATCATACGGGACAGGGTTAGTTTATACGCAGTATTTT

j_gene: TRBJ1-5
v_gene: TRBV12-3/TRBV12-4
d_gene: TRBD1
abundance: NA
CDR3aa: CASSFTGVNQPQHF
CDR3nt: TGTGCCAGCAGTTTTACAGGGGTCAATCAGCCCCAGCATTTT

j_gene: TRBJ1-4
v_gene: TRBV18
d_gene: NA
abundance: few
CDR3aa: CASSQGIGNEKLFF
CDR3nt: TGTGCCAGCTCGCAGGGTATCGGTAATGAAAAACTGTTTTTT

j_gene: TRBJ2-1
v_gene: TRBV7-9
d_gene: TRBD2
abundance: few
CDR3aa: CASRRTSGRYNEQFF
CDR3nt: TGTGCCAGCAGGCGGACTAGCGGGAGATACAATGAGCAGTTCTTC

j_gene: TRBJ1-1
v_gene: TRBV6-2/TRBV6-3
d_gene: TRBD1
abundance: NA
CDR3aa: CASSGKGQVFLNTEAFF
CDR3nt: TGTGCCAGCAGCGGAAAAGGACAGGTATTTTTGAACACTGAAGCTTTCTTT

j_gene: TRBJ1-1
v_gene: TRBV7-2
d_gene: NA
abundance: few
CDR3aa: CASSLVEQTEAFF
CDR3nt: TGTGCCAGCAGCTTAGTCGAGCAAACTGAAGCTTTCTTT

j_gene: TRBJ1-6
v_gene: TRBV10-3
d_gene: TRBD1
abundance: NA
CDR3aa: CAISEGTGGVGRSPLHF
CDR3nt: TGTGCCATCAGTGAAGGGACAGGGGGCGTGGGACGGTCACCCCTCCACTTT

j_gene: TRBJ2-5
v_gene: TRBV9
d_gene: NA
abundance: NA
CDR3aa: CASSGTPQETQYF
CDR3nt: TGTGCCAGCAGCGGGACTCCACAAGAGACCCAGTACTTC

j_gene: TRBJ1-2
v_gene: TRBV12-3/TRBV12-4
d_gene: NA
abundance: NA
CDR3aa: CASSLTGYYGYTF
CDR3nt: TGTGCCAGCAGTTTAACAGGGTACTATGGCTACACCTTC

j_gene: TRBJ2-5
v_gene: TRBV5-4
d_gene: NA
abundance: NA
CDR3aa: CASSPPRSETQYF
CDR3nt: TGTGCCAGCAGCCCCCCGAGGAGCGAGACCCAGTACTTC

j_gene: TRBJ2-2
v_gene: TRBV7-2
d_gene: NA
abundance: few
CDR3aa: CASTRGTENTGELFF
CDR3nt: TGTGCCAGCACCCGAGGGACCGAGAACACCGGGGAGCTGTTTTTT

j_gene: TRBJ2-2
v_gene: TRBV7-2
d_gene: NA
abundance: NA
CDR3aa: CASSLRRAPGELFF
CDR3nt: TGTGCCAGCAGCCTACGTAGGGCCCCCGGGGAGCTGTTTTTT

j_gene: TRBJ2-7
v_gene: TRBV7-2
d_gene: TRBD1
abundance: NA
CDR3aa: CASSLEPTGGYEQYF
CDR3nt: TGTGCCAGCAGCTTAGAGCCGACAGGGGGCTACGAGCAGTACTTC

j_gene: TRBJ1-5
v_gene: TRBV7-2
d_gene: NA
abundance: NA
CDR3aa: CASSPSGSQVNQPQHF
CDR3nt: TGTGCCAGCAGCCCTTCTGGGTCCCAGGTTAATCAGCCCCAGCATTTT

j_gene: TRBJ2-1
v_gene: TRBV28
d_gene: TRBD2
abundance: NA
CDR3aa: CASSSLSGAYNEQFF
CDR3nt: TGTGCCAGCAGTTCCTTAAGCGGGGCCTACAATGAGCAGTTCTTC

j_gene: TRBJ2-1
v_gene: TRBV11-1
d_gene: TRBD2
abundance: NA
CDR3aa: CASSSSGVWGGFYNEQFF
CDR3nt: TGTGCCAGCAGCTCGTCCGGCGTTTGGGGGGGGTTCTACAATGAGCAGTTCTTC

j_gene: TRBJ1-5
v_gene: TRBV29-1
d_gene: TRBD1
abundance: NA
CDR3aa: CSVVSGTGGFDSNQPQHF
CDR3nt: TGCAGCGTTGTTTCTGGGACAGGGGGCTTCGATAGCAATCAGCCCCAGCATTTT

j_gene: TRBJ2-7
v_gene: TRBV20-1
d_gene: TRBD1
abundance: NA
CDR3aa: CSASDRRGISYEQYF
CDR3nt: TGCAGTGCTAGCGACCGCAGGGGGATATCCTACGAGCAGTACTTC